Each of the 4 T cell receptor beta chains below was sequenced from the same sample in a study of cytomegalovirus exposure and HLA in healthy donors. 60 Vbeta and 13 Jbeta primers were used in PCR. The table came from immunoSEQ multiplex PCR; TCRdb's copy has only in-frame clones and leaves some out. The sample has around 250,000 clones; 75% to 85% are singletons. Sequencing input: PBMCs. These receptors were taken from a woman aged 55 to 70 in good health and CMV-seropositive.

The chain recombines TRBV7-2 with TRBJ2-7, with TRBD1 identical over 7 bases. Germline CDR1 is SGHTA and CDR2 is FQGNSA. CDR3 length: 15 residues. Trimming at V came to 4 bases and at J to 1 base, leaving 7 bases not matched to a gene. For the CDR3, the DNA is TGTGCCAGCAGCTCACTTCCGGGACAGTCCTACGAGCAGTACTTC. Its protein is CASSSLPGQSYEQYF.

This chain links TRBV14 with TRBJ1-4, with D possibly matching TRBD1 (6 bases). This CDR3 spans 15 amino acids. CDR1 is SGHDN, CDR2 FVKESK, per germline. Between the trimmed V and J ends, which lost 3 bases and 5 bases, there was a span of 13 bases. The CDR3: CASSHVLDRNEKLFF. The CDR3, as DNA: TGTGCCAGCAGCCATGTTCTGGACAGAAATGAAAAACTGTTTTTT.

This chain uses TRBV6-1 with TRBJ1-5, with D tentatively TRBD1 (6 bases). The V end lost 5 bases, the J end lost 7 bases, and 15 bases lay between the germline ends. Germline CDR1 reads MNHNS; CDR2 reads SASEGT. This CDR3 comprises 14 residues. CDR3 in amino acids: CASSTQGKGQPQHF. CDR3 nucleotides: TGTGCCAGCAGTACCCAGGGGAAGGGGCAGCCCCAGCATTTT.

The chain recombines TRBV6-1 with TRBJ2-7; 12 bases line up with TRBD1. The germline CDR1 and CDR2 sequences are MNHNS and SASEGT. CDR3 length: 15 residues. J gave up 5 bases and V 4 bases, and 6 bases lay outside the gene matches. CDR3 coding DNA: TGTGCCAGCAGTGCCGGGGGACAGGGGGCCCACGAGCAGTACTTC. It encodes CASSAGGQGAHEQYF.